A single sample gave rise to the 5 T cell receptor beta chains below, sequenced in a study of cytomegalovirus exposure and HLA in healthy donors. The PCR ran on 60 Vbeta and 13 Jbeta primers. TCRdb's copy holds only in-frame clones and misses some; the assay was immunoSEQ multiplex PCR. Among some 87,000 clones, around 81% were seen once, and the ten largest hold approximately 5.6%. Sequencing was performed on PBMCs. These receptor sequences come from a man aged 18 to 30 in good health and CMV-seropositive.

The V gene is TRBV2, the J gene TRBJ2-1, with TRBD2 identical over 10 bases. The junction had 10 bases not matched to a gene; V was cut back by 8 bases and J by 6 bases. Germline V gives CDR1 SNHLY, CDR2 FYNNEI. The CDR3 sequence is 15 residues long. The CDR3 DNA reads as TGTGCCAGCGGTAGCGGGGGGACATATTCCAATGAGCAGTTCTTC. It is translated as CASGSGGTYSNEQFF. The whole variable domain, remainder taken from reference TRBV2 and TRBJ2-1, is EPEVTQTPSHQVTQMGQEVILRCVPISNHLYFYWYRQILGQKVEFLVSFYNNEISEKSEIFDDQFSVERPDGSNFTLKIRSTKLEDSAMYFCASGSGGTYSNEQFFGPGTRLTVL.

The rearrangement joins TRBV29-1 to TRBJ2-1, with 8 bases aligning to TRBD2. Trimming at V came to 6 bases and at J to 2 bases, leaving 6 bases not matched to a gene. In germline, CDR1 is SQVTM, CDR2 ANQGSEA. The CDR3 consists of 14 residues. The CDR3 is CSVGTSGAYNEQFF. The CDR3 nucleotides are TGCAGCGTCGGTACTAGCGGAGCCTACAATGAGCAGTTCTTC.

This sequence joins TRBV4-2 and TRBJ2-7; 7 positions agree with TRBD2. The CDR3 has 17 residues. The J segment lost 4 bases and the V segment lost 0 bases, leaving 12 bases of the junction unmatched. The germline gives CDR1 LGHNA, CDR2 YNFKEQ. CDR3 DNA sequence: TGTGCCAGCAGCCAAGATCAGGAGGGAGGGCGAGTATACGAGCAGTACTTC. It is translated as CASSQDQEGGRVYEQYF.

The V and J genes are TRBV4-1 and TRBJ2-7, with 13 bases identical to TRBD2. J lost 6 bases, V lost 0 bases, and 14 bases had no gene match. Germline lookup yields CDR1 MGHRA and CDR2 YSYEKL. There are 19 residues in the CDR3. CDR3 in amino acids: CASSQDPTSLAGGPIEQYF. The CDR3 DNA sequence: TGCGCCAGCAGCCAAGATCCCACCTCACTAGCGGGAGGGCCAATCGAGCAGTACTTC.

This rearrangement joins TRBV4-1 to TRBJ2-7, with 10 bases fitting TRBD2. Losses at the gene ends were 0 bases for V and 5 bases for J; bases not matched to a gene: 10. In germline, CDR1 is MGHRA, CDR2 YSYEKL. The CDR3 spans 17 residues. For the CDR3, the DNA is TGCGCCAGCAGCCAAGATCCGGGGTCAGCGGGAGGGAACGAGCAGTACTTC. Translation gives CASSQDPGSAGGNEQYF.